This entry lists 30 T cell receptor beta chains sequenced from one sample in a study of spatial heterogeneity in lung cancer. TCRdb reanalysed the 5' RACE reads using MiXCR and keeps one entry per CDR3 protein. The table has 25,000 or so distinct CDR3 sequences, roughly 4.5% seen once; the top ten hold roughly 5%. Time point here: sample taken at primary tumor resection. Unsorted whole RNA samples from tumor, nontumor lung or frozen PBMC were sequenced. Sequences were derived from PBMCs, sampled at surgery. The origin of the receptors is a male donor with early-stage non-small cell lung cancer.

This clonotype showed up many times. The rearrangement joins TRBV29-1 to TRBJ2-7; a weak D match, TRBD2 (6 bases). The germline CDR1 and CDR2 sequences are SQVTM and ANQGSEA. The CDR3 is 11 residues long. Trimming took off 6 bases at V and 6 bases at J, with 12 bases between the two ends. Written as DNA, the CDR3 is TGCAGCGTCCAGGGAGGAGGCGAGCAGTACTTC. This gives the protein CSVQGGGEQYF.

This clonotype was picked up many times. This chain connects TRBV12-3 or TRBV12-4 to TRBJ1-1; D possibly corresponds to TRBD1 (6 bases). This CDR3 contains 15 residues. Trimming cost V 7 bases and J 0 bases, with 15 bases left between them. The CDR3 region is CASKEGPGVNTEAFF. CDR3 bases: TGTGCCAGCAAGGAAGGGCCAGGGGTGAACACTGAAGCTTTCTTT.

This clonotype was detected many times. The V and J genes are TRBV6-2 or TRBV6-3 and TRBJ1-2, with TRBD1 matching over 7 bases. The CDR3 is made up of 15 amino acids. J lost 4 bases, V lost 4 bases, and 9 bases had no gene match. Germline CDR1 reads MNHEY; CDR2 reads SVGEGT. CDR3 nucleotides: TGTGCCAGCAGTTCCGGTGCAGGGGGGATCTATGGCTACACCTTC. The encoded protein is CASSSGAGGIYGYTF.

This clonotype was detected ten times or more. The rearrangement links TRBV12-3 or TRBV12-4 to TRBJ2-3; 7 bases match TRBD2. The CDR3 is 15 residues long. Trimming at V came to 7 bases and at J to 5 bases, leaving 12 bases not matched to a gene. The DNA for the CDR3 is TGTGCCAGCACTGGGGGGGGTAGCGTTGGAGATACGCAGTATTTT. Translated: CASTGGGSVGDTQYF.

This clonotype was picked up many times. The rearrangement joins TRBV11-1 to TRBJ2-3; no definite D call. The CDR3 totals 14 residues. Per germline, CDR1 SGHAT and CDR2 FQDESV (reference sequence). With 4 bases removed from V and 5 bases from J, the gap between germline ends came to 13 bases. CDR3 loop: CASSSSGRGDTQYF. The DNA for the CDR3 is TGTGCCAGCAGCTCGTCGGGCCGAGGAGATACGCAGTATTTT.

This clonotype was seen many times. V usage is TRBV9 and J usage is TRBJ2-1, with D possibly matching TRBD2 (5 bases). The CDR3 runs to 15 residues. Germline V CDR1 and CDR2: SGDLS, YYNGEE. Trimming pared 2 bases from V and 7 bases from J, leaving 16 bases between. This chain's CDR3 is CASSVAGGPLNEQFF. CDR3 DNA: TGTGCCAGCAGCGTCGCGGGTGGACCCCTAAATGAGCAGTTCTTC.

This clonotype was counted many times. This chain connects TRBV6-5 to TRBJ2-1, with D possibly TRBD1 on 6 matching bases. The CDR3 extends over 14 amino acids. Germline loops: CDR1 MNHEY, CDR2 SVGAGI. V was pared by 5 bases and J by 4 bases, with 12 bases between. In DNA, the CDR3 is TGTGCCAGCAGTCCCGGACAGTCATACAATGAGCAGTTCTTC. Protein sequence: CASSPGQSYNEQFF.

This clonotype was seen many times. This sequence joins TRBV5-1 and TRBJ2-3; 11 bases line up with TRBD2. The germline V gene has CDR1 SGHRS and CDR2 YFSETQ. V lost 4 bases, J lost 4 bases, and 14 bases stayed unmatched. The CDR3 has 18 amino acids. CDR3 DNA: TGCGCCAGCAGCCCCGGAGGGCTAGCGGGAGGTTTCCCAGATACGCAGTATTTT. Protein: CASSPGGLAGGFPDTQYF.

This clonotype was counted many times. The chain has TRBV6-4 and TRBJ2-1, with 7 bases fitting TRBD2. CDR1 and CDR2 (germline): MRHNA, SNTAGT. CDR3 length: 15 residues. J gave up 0 bases and V 6 bases, and 5 bases lay outside the gene matches. The CDR3 DNA sequence: TGTGCCAGCAGCGAGTCGGGAGGCTCCTACAATGAGCAGTTCTTC. Translated: CASSESGGSYNEQFF.

Relative to its sample, this clonotype is medium-sized. The chain uses TRBV5-1 and TRBJ2-7; maybe TRBD1 (5 bases). The CDR3 has 14 residues. CDR1 is SGHRS and CDR2 is YFSETQ in the germline V gene. The V end was cut by 0 bases, the J end by 5 bases, with 12 bases between. The CDR3 here is CASSLVQAAHEQYF. DNA of the CDR3: TGCGCCAGCAGCTTGGTACAGGCCGCCCACGAGCAGTACTTC.

This clonotype appeared many times. The chain is built from TRBV7-8 and TRBJ2-7; tentatively, D is TRBD1 (5 bases). CDR3 length equals 13 residues. Germline CDR1 and CDR2: SGHVS and FQNEAQ. Trimming pared 1 base from V and 4 bases from J, leaving 8 bases between. The DNA for the CDR3 is TGTGCCAGCAGCTTAGGAAGGGGTTACGAGCAGTACTTC. Protein product: CASSLGRGYEQYF.

This clonotype was seen repeatedly, ten times or more. The chain carries TRBV6-1 and TRBJ2-7; D unclear. V was shortened by 2 bases and J by 2 bases, with 7 bases between the two germline ends. The CDR3 length is 13 residues. The germline V gene has CDR1 MNHNS and CDR2 SASEGT. The CDR3 here is CASSEFPAYEQYF. CDR3 nucleotide sequence: TGTGCCAGCAGTGAATTCCCCGCCTACGAGCAGTACTTC.

This clonotype has at least ten counts. This sequence joins TRBV7-2 and TRBJ2-7, with 7 nucleotides matching TRBD2. V lost 2 bases and J lost 1; bases outside the gene matches: 5. Germline V gene data show CDR1 as SGHTA and CDR2 as FQGNSA. The CDR3 covers 15 residues. The CDR3 DNA follows: TGTGCCAGCAGCTTAAGCGGGAAGGGGTCCTACGAGCAGTACTTC. Residues: CASSLSGKGSYEQYF.

This clonotype was seen many times. The CDR3 nucleotides are TGTGCCAGCCTTGAGGGCGGGAACACTGAAGCTTTCTTT. It yields the protein CASLEGGNTEAFF. This rearrangement joins TRBV6-5 to TRBJ1-1, with D unclear. This CDR3 is built from 13 residues. Between the trimmed V and J ends, which lost 8 bases and 1 base, there was a span of 11 bases. Germline CDR1 reads MNHEY; CDR2 reads SVGAGI.

This clonotype was detected ten times or more. The rearrangement joins TRBV29-1 to TRBJ1-1; D is undetermined. Per germline, CDR1 SQVTM and CDR2 ANQGSEA. Trimming shortened V by 7 bases and J by 1 base, and 13 bases separated the two germline ends. This CDR3 spans 13 amino acids. The CDR3 here is CSAASPRNTEAFF. The DNA for the CDR3 is TGCAGCGCCGCGTCCCCCCGGAACACTGAAGCTTTCTTT.

This clonotype has ten or more counts. The V call is TRBV9, the J call TRBJ2-3, with 8 bases that match TRBD2. This CDR3 is 16 amino acids long. Germline assignment: CDR1 SGDLS and CDR2 YYNGEE. V dropped 1 base and J dropped 0; count of bases not matched to a gene: 4. DNA for the CDR3: TGTGCCAGCAGCGTAAGTGCGGGGGGCAGCACAGATACGCAGTATTTT. Translated, it gives CASSVSAGGSTDTQYF.

This clonotype came up many times. The chain carries TRBV4-2 and TRBJ2-7, with 7 positions matching TRBD2. The CDR3 runs 15 residues. V lost 0 bases to trimming and J lost 0 bases; unmatched junction nucleotides: 2. Germline CDR1 is LGHNA and CDR2 is YNFKEQ. The CDR3 spells CASSQETSVSYEQYF. CDR3 DNA: TGTGCCAGCAGCCAAGAAACTAGCGTCTCCTACGAGCAGTACTTC.

This chain uses TRBV7-2 with TRBJ1-1, with unresolved D. Per the germline V gene, CDR1 is SGHTA and CDR2 is FQGNSA. This CDR3 region has 14 residues. The germline V and J ends were trimmed by 5 bases and 1 base, with 11 bases remaining between them. As DNA, the CDR3 is TGTGCCAGCAGCCCCCGGTCCGGGAACACTGAAGCTTTCTTT. Translation gives CASSPRSGNTEAFF.

This clonotype was found many times. The rearrangement links TRBV6-5 to TRBJ2-5; 8 nucleotides match TRBD1. This CDR3 has 13 residues. CDR1 and CDR2 (germline): MNHEY, SVGAGI. The V and J ends lost 5 bases and 3 bases, in that order; junction bases with no gene match: 2. The CDR3 reads CASSRTGKETQYF. CDR3 in DNA: TGTGCCAGCAGTCGGACAGGGAAAGAGACCCAGTACTTC.

This clonotype was seen at least ten times. This chain connects TRBV7-6 to TRBJ1-3, with D unclear. Germline-derived CDR1 and CDR2 are SGHVS and FNYEAQ. V was trimmed by 5 bases and J by 2 bases, leaving 16 bases between them. The CDR3 is 16 residues long. In DNA, the CDR3 is TGTGCCAGCAGCCCCAGTTCCCCCGGGCCTGGAAACACCATATATTTT. Translation gives CASSPSSPGPGNTIYF. The full variable domain, completed using reference TRBV7-6 and TRBJ1-3, is GAGVSQSPRYKVTKRGQDVALRCDPISGHVSLYWYRQALGQGPEFLTYFNYEAQQDKSGLPNDRFSAERPEGSISTLTIQRTEQRDSAMYRCASSPSSPGPGNTIYFGEGSWLTVV.

This clonotype was counted ten times or more. The chain couples TRBV24-1 to TRBJ1-2; D remains ambiguous. V shed 0 bases and J shed 2 bases, with 6 bases lying between them. CDR3 size: 14 residues. CDR1 and CDR2 from the germline V gene are KGHDR and SFDVKD. CDR3 region: CATSDLGMNYGYTF. CDR3 nucleotide sequence: TGTGCCACCAGTGATTTGGGTATGAACTATGGCTACACCTTC.

V and J are TRBV4-3 and TRBJ2-3; 13 bases fit TRBD2. CDR1 is LGHNA and CDR2 is YSLEER in the germline V gene. After removal of 2 bases from V and 5 bases from J, the junction contained 10 bases not matched to a gene. This CDR3 spans 18 amino acids. CDR3 amino acids: CASSQSWTSGGHQDTQYF. The CDR3 bases are TGCGCCAGCAGCCAATCTTGGACTAGCGGGGGCCACCAAGATACGCAGTATTTT.

By sample fraction, this clonotype is medium-sized. The chain recombines TRBV7-9 with TRBJ2-5; 9 nucleotides match TRBD1. Trimming removed 5 bases from V and 6 bases from J; junction bases left unmatched: 10. In germline, CDR1 is SEHNR, CDR2 FQNEAQ (reference sequence). The CDR3 covers 15 residues. In nucleotides, the CDR3 is TGTGCCAGCAGCGCTCAAGCCGGGACAGGGAAGACCCAGTACTTC. Protein: CASSAQAGTGKTQYF. Full variable domain (remainder filled in from reference TRBV7-9 and TRBJ2-5): DTGVSQNPRHKITKRGQNVTFRCDPISEHNRLYWYRQTLGQGPEFLTYFQNEAQLEKSRLLSDRFSAERPKGSFSTLEIQRTEQGDSAMYLCASSAQAGTGKTQYFGPGTRLLVL.

The table lists this clonotype with many counts. This rearrangement joins TRBV7-8 to TRBJ2-5; D is unresolved. CDR3 length equals 14 residues. CDR1 is SGHVS and CDR2 is FQNEAQ in the germline V gene. The V end was cut by 5 bases, the J end by 5 bases, with 15 bases between. The CDR3 coding sequence is TGTGCCAGCAGCCCCCGGGCTCGAATGGAGACCCAGTACTTC. It encodes CASSPRARMETQYF.

This clonotype was recorded at least ten times. The chain links TRBV27 to TRBJ1-2; D is ambiguous. The CDR3 extends over 14 amino acids. CDR1 MNHEY and CDR2 SMNVEV come from the germline V gene (reference sequence). Trimming pared 1 base from V and 8 bases from J, leaving 14 bases between. CDR3 sequence: CASSLLGGGYGYTF. The DNA for the CDR3 is TGTGCCAGCAGTTTATTGGGAGGAGGGTACGGCTACACCTTC.

This clonotype is medium-sized in the sample. The chain joins TRBV28 to TRBJ2-4, with D perhaps TRBD1 (5 bases). The germline gives CDR1 MDHEN, CDR2 SYDVKM. CDR3 size: 13 residues. V lost 8 bases and J 0 bases, leaving 8 bases between the germline ends. The DNA of the CDR3 is TGTGCCAGCGGACATGGAGCCAAAAACATTCAGTACTTC. The encoded protein is CASGHGAKNIQYF.

This clonotype was seen many times. The chain uses TRBV18 and TRBJ1-1; D not resolved. Germline V gene lookup returns CDR1 KGHSH and CDR2 LQKENI. Trimming removed 0 bases at V and 0 bases at J, with 8 bases between. The CDR3 runs to 15 residues. As DNA, the CDR3 is TGTGCCAGCTCACCACCGGGTCGGATGAACACTGAAGCTTTCTTT. Its translation: CASSPPGRMNTEAFF. Filled out from reference TRBV18 and TRBJ1-1, the complete variable domain reads NAGVMQNPRHLVRRRGQEARLRCSPMKGHSHVYWYRQLPEEGLKFMVYLQKENIIDESGMPKERFSAEFPKEGPSILRIQQVVRGDSAAYFCASSPPGRMNTEAFFGQGTRLTVV.

The table lists this clonotype with a few counts. V usage is TRBV6-1 and J usage is TRBJ1-2; TRBD1 aligns across 10 bases. Germline V gives CDR1 MNHNS, CDR2 SASEGT. Trimming at V came to 10 bases and at J to 9 bases, leaving 17 bases not matched to a gene. The CDR3 extends over 15 amino acids. The CDR3 region is CATEAPGQGPYRYTF. The CDR3 nucleotides are TGTGCCACCGAGGCTCCGGGACAGGGGCCTTACCGCTACACCTTC.

There are many counts of this clonotype. V is TRBV14 and J is TRBJ2-2; D uncertain. V shed 10 bases and J shed 6 bases, with 15 bases lying between them. The germline CDR1 and CDR2 sequences are SGHDN and FVKESK. This CDR3 contains 13 residues. This CDR3 reads CATDGAEAGELFF. DNA for the CDR3: TGTGCCACCGACGGAGCTGAGGCCGGGGAGCTGTTTTTT. Full variable domain (outside the CDR3, taken from reference TRBV14 and TRBJ2-2): EAGVTQFPSHSVIEKGQTVTLRCDPISGHDNLYWYRRVMGKEIKFLLHFVKESKQDESGMPNNRFLAERTGGTYSTLKVQPAELEDSGVYFCATDGAEAGELFFGEGSRLTVL.

Ten or more counts support this clonotype. The rearrangement uses TRBV2 and TRBJ2-7; D ambiguous. The ends were cut back, 5 bases at V and 4 bases at J, with 15 bases in the middle. This CDR3 has 14 residues. Germline lookup yields CDR1 SNHLY and CDR2 FYNNEI. Here the CDR3 DNA reads TGTGCCAGCAGTACCGGGCCCCTCGAGTACGAGCAGTACTTC. It is translated as CASSTGPLEYEQYF. Drawing the rest from reference TRBV2 and TRBJ2-7, the complete variable domain is EPEVTQTPSHQVTQMGQEVILRCVPISNHLYFYWYRQILGQKVEFLVSFYNNEISEKSEIFDDQFSVERPDGSNFTLKIRSTKLEDSAMYFCASSTGPLEYEQYFGPGTRLTVT.